This T cell receptor (beta chain) emerged from a study of T-cell reconstitution after alpha-beta-depleted transplantation in children. Losses at the gene ends were 2 bases for V and 8 bases for J; bases not matched to a gene: 6. The CDR3 runs to 14 residues. The germline V gene encodes CDR1 LGHNA and CDR2 YSLEER. Preparation of the TCRbeta library was carried out with unique molecular identifiers. TCRdb called the PCR reads again in MiXCR, with one record for every CDR3 protein. Of hundreds of thousands of distinct CDR3 sequences listed, approximately 16% are singletons. This TCR derives from a human donor who donated a stem cell graft to a child with acute myeloid leukemia. The starting material was PBMCs from the stem cell graft donor, obtained from the stem cell graft. The chain recombines TRBV4-3 with TRBJ2-3; 8 bases agree with TRBD2. The CDR3 DNA is TGCGCCAGCAGCCAAAGAGCGGGGGCGGTTACGCAGTATTTT. Translated: CASSQRAGAVTQYF.